This section outlines one T cell receptor (beta chain) sequence together with its context. The antigen remains unidentified. Generated by immunoSEQ multiplex PCR, the TCRdb table keeps only in-frame clones and is missing some. The table lists about 680,000 clones, more than 70% of them singletons. This sample is part of a study of shared clonotypes between healthy human individuals. General study findings and limits: Clonotypes not shared had lower generation probabilities than those common to all four donors.

Germline V gene sequence: CDR1 SGHNT, CDR2 YENEEA. The CDR3 spans 14 residues. J was trimmed by 1 base and V by 1 base; bases with no gene match: 1. The sequence was collected from a woman aged 30 to 39 in good health. Material: memory CD4+ T cells sorted from blood. Noted subset: CD45RA-negative fraction. This sequence joins TRBV11-3 and TRBJ2-7, with 7 bases that match TRBD2. CDR3 coding DNA: TGTGCCAGCAGCTTAGGGGGGGGTTCCTACGAGCAGTACTTC. The encoded protein is CASSLGGGSYEQYF.